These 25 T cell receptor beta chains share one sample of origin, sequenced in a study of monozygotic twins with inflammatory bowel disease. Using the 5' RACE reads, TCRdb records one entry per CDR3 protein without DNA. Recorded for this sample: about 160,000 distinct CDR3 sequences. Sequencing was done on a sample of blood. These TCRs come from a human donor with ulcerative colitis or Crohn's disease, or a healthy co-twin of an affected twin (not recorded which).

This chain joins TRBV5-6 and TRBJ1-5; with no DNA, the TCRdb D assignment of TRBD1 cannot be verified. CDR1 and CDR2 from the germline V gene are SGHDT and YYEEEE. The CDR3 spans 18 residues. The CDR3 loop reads CASSLTGGAFTEFQPQHF.

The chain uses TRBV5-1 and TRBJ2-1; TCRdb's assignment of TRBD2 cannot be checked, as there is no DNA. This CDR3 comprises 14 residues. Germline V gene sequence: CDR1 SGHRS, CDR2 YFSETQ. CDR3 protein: CASSYSGGYNEQFF.

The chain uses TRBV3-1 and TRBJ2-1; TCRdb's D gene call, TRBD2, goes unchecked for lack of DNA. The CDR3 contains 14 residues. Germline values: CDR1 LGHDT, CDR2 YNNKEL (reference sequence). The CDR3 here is CASSQGTYSNEQFF.

CDR3 residues: CASMPFLGVAGKNEQFF. V usage is TRBV2 and J usage is TRBJ2-1; the D call from TCRdb, TRBD2, cannot be confirmed without DNA. The V gene's germline CDR1 is SNHLY and CDR2 FYNNEI. The CDR3 sequence is 17 residues long.

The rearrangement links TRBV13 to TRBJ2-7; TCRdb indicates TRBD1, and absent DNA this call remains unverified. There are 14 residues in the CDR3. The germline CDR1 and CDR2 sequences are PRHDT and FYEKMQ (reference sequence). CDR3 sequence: CASTPVGASYEQYF.

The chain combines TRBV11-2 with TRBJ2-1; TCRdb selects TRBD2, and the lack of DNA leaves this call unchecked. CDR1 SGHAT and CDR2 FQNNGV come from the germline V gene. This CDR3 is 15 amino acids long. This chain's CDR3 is CASSSHGGGSNEQFF.

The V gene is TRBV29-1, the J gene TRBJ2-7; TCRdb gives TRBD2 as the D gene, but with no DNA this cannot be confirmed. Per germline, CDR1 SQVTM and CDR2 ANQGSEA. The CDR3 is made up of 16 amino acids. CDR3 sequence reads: CSVRDSSEDPYYEQYF.

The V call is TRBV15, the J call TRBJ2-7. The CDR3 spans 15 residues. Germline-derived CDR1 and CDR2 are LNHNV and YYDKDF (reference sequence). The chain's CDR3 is CATSRPDRGSYEQYF.

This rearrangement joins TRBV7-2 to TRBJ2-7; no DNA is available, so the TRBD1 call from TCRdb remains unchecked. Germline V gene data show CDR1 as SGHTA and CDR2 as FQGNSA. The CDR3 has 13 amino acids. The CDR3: CASSRTGTYEQYF.

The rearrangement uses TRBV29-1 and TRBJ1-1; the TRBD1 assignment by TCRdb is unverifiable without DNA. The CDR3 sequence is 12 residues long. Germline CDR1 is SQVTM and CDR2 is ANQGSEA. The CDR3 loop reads CSVASPNTEAFF. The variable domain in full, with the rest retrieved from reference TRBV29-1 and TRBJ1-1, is SAVISQKPSRDICQRGTSLTIQCQVDSQVTMMFWYRQQPGQSLTLIATANQGSEATYESGFVIDKFPISRPNLTFSTLTVSNMSPEDSSIYLCSVASPNTEAFFGQGTRLTVV.

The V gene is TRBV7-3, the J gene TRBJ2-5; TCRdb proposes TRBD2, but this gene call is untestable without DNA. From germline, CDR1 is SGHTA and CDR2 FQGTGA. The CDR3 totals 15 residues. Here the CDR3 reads CASSPQRGGGETQYF.

This CDR3 reads CASSKGSGTGVDGYTF. The chain couples TRBV5-4 to TRBJ1-2; as DNA is missing, the TRBD1 call by TCRdb cannot be tested. The CDR3 has 16 amino acids. Germline V gene lookup returns CDR1 SGHNT and CDR2 YYREEE (reference sequence).

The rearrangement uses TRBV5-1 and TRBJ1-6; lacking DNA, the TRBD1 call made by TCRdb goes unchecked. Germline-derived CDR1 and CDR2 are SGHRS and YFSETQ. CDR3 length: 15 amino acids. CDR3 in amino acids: CASSLGRAGDSPLHF.

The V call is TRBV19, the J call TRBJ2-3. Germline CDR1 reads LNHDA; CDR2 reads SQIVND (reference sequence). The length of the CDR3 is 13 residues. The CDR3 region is CASSIMTTDTQYF. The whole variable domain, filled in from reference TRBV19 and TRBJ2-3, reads DGGITQSPKYLFRKEGQNVTLSCEQNLNHDAMYWYRQDPGQGLRLIYYSQIVNDFQKGDIAEGYSVSREKKESFPLTVTSAQKNPTAFYLCASSIMTTDTQYFGPGTRLTVL.

CDR3 loop: CASSPTEGGYTF. The chain carries TRBV12-3 or TRBV12-4 and TRBJ1-2; the D gene TCRdb calls, TRBD1, cannot be checked with no DNA. CDR3 size: 12 residues.

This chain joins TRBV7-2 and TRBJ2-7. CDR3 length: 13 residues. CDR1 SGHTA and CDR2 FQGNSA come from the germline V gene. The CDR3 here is CASRPLLRYEQYF.

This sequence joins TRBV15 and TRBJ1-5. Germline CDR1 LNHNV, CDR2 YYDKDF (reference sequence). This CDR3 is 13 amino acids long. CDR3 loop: CATSRDPWQLQHF. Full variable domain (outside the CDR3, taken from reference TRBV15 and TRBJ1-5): DAMVIQNPRYQVTQFGKPVTLSCSQTLNHNVMYWYQQKSSQAPKLLFHYYDKDFNNEADTPDNFQSRRPNTSFCFLDIRSPGLGDTAMYLCATSRDPWQLQHFGDGTRLSIL.

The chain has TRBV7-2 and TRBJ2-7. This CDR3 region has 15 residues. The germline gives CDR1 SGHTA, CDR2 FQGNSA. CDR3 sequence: CASSLDWQVVYEQYF.

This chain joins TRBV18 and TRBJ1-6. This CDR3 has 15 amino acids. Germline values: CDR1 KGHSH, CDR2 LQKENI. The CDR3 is CASSQQGFDNSPLHF. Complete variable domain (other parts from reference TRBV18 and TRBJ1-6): NAGVMQNPRHLVRRRGQEARLRCSPMKGHSHVYWYRQLPEEGLKFMVYLQKENIIDESGMPKERFSAEFPKEGPSILRIQQVVRGDSAAYFCASSQQGFDNSPLHFGNGTRLTVT.

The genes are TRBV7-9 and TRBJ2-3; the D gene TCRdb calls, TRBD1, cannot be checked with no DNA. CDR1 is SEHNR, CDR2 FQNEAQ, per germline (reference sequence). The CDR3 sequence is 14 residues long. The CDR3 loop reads CASSPGPLTGTQYF. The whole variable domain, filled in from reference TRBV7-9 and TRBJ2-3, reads DTGVSQNPRHKITKRGQNVTFRCDPISEHNRLYWYRQTLGQGPEFLTYFQNEAQLEKSRLLSDRFSAERPKGSFSTLEIQRTEQGDSAMYLCASSPGPLTGTQYFGPGTRLTVL.

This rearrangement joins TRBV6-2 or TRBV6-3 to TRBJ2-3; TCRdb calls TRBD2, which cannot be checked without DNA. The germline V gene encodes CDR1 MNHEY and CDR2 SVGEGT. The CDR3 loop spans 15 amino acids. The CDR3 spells CASSLERVGTDTQYF.

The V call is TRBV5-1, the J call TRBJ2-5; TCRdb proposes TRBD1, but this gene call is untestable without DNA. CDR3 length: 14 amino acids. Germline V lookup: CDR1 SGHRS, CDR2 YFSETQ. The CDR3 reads CASSSGQGYETQYF.

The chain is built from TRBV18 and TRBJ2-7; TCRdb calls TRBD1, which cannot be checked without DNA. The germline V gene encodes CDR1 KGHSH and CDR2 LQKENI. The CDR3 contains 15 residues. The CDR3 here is CASSLGTGGYYEQYF.

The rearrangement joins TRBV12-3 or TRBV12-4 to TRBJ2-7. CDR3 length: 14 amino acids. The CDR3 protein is CASSLGYPTYEQYF.

The CDR3 sequence is CSATGLAEETQYF. The rearrangement uses TRBV20-1 and TRBJ2-5; there is no DNA to check the TCRdb D call of TRBD2. Germline V CDR1 and CDR2: DFQATT, SNEGSKA (reference sequence). The CDR3 runs 13 residues.